Below are 27 T cell receptor beta chains sequenced from a single sample in a study of cytomegalovirus exposure and HLA in healthy donors. The repertoire was sequenced with immunoSEQ multiplex PCR; TCRdb's copy has only in-frame clones and lacks some. Counted here are about 160,000 clones, roughly nine tenths occurring once; the ten biggest clones make up 5.5% to 6%. Sequencing used PBMCs. The receptor set was obtained from a woman in her twenties or thirties in good health and CMV-seronegative.

The chain recombines TRBV13 with TRBJ1-2, with 7 bases that match TRBD1. V dropped 0 bases and J dropped 8; count of bases not matched to a gene: 9. The CDR3 is 15 amino acids. Germline CDR1 reads PRHDT; CDR2 reads FYEKMQ (reference sequence). This CDR3 is CASSLGRRQGDGYTF. The CDR3 DNA reads as TGTGCCAGCAGCTTAGGACGTCGGCAGGGGGACGGCTACACCTTC.

The V call is TRBV27, the J call TRBJ2-6; perhaps TRBD1 as D (6 bases). V was trimmed by 5 bases and J by 0 bases, leaving 14 bases between them. Germline V gene sequence: CDR1 MNHEY, CDR2 SMNVEV (reference sequence). This CDR3 spans 17 amino acids. In DNA, the CDR3 is TGTGCCAGCAGTGTCAGGGGCGGACTCTCTGGGGCCAACGTCCTGACTTTC. Translated: CASSVRGGLSGANVLTF. The complete variable domain, with remaining parts taken from reference TRBV27 and TRBJ2-6, reads EAQVTQNPRYLITVTGKKLTVTCSQNMNHEYMSWYRQDPGLGLRQIYYSMNVEVTDKGDVPEGYKVSRKEKRNFPLILESPSPNQTSLYFCASSVRGGLSGANVLTFGAGSRLTVL.

This sequence joins TRBV28 and TRBJ1-5; D is possibly TRBD1 (6 bases). The germline V gene encodes CDR1 MDHEN and CDR2 SYDVKM. Trimming removed 3 bases from V and 6 bases from J, with 12 bases in between. The CDR3 length is 14 residues. CDR3 sequence (DNA): TGTGCCAGCAGTTTGCCCCAGGGGCCTCAGCCCCAGCATTTT. Encoded protein: CASSLPQGPQPQHF.

This rearrangement joins TRBV9 to TRBJ2-3, with D unresolved. Trimming took off 0 bases at V and 2 bases at J, with 4 bases between the two ends. Germline loops: CDR1 SGDLS, CDR2 YYNGEE. This CDR3 comprises 13 residues. CDR3 nucleotides: TGTGCCAGCAGCGTAGGGACCACAGATACGCAGTATTTT. Amino acid sequence: CASSVGTTDTQYF.

This clone has a handful of counts. The chain recombines TRBV2 with TRBJ1-2, with D possibly TRBD1 on 6 matching bases. Trimming removed 2 bases from V and 3 bases from J, with 16 bases in between. This CDR3 is 16 amino acids long. Germline V lookup: CDR1 SNHLY, CDR2 FYNNEI. DNA of the CDR3: TGTGCCAGCAGTGAATTTGAACGGGACACTCACTATGGCTACACCTTC. Translated: CASSEFERDTHYGYTF.

The chain joins TRBV7-2 to TRBJ2-7; TRBD1 matches 9 bases. This CDR3 is built from 15 residues. V dropped 4 bases and J dropped 3; count of bases not matched to a gene: 7. Germline V gives CDR1 SGHTA, CDR2 FQGNSA. Written as DNA, the CDR3 is TGTGCCAGCAGCTCCGAACTGACAGGGGGCTACGAGCAGTACTTC. Protein sequence: CASSSELTGGYEQYF.

This chain connects TRBV4-2 to TRBJ1-4; D unresolved. The germline V gene encodes CDR1 LGHNA and CDR2 YNFKEQ. The V end lost 2 bases, the J end lost 2 bases, and 12 bases lay between the germline ends. CDR3 length: 16 amino acids. This CDR3 is CASSQHSVRTNEKLFF. The DNA of the CDR3 is TGTGCCAGCAGCCAACACTCGGTACGCACTAATGAAAAACTGTTTTTT.

This clone was seen a few times. V and J are TRBV5-6 and TRBJ2-7; the D is unclear. V was pared by 0 bases and J by 4 bases, with 5 bases between. Germline CDR1 reads SGHDT; CDR2 reads YYEEEE. There are 12 residues in the CDR3. Here the CDR3 reads CASSLGEYEQYF. The CDR3 DNA sequence: TGTGCCAGCAGCTTGGGAGAATACGAGCAGTACTTC.

The chain has TRBV5-4 and TRBJ2-5, with no clear D. Germline loops: CDR1 SGHNT, CDR2 YYREEE (reference sequence). The CDR3 is made up of 14 amino acids. V gave up 0 bases and J gave up 6 bases, with 12 bases separating them. CDR3 amino acids: CASSLDGRLQTQYF. The CDR3 DNA reads TGTGCCAGCAGCTTGGATGGCCGACTCCAGACCCAGTACTTC.

The genes are TRBV5-4 and TRBJ2-2; 9 positions agree with TRBD1. The CDR3 runs to 14 residues. The V gene's germline CDR1 is SGHNT and CDR2 YYREEE (reference sequence). Losses at the gene ends were 4 bases for V and 7 bases for J; bases not matched to a gene: 5. The CDR3 protein is CASSHRQGVGELFF. As DNA, the CDR3 is TGTGCCAGCAGCCACCGACAGGGGGTCGGGGAGCTGTTTTTT.

Only a few counts were recorded for this clone. V usage is TRBV2 and J usage is TRBJ1-1; D is perhaps TRBD1 (5 bases). Trimming left V 5 bases short and J 4 bases short, with 17 bases between. Germline V gene lookup returns CDR1 SNHLY and CDR2 FYNNEI. The CDR3 is 15 amino acids. Here the CDR3 reads CASSRFRETVTEAFF. CDR3 bases: TGTGCCAGCAGTCGGTTCAGGGAAACGGTCACTGAAGCTTTCTTT.

This clone has more than one count but fewer than ten. The chain recombines TRBV4-3 with TRBJ2-4; possibly TRBD2 for D (5 bases). CDR1 is LGHNA, CDR2 YSLEER, per germline. The CDR3 totals 16 residues. Trimming pared 4 bases from V and 0 bases from J, leaving 13 bases between. In DNA form, the CDR3 reads TGCGCCAGCAGCCGAGTAGCAGGACTAGCCAAAAACATTCAGTACTTC. Translated, it gives CASSRVAGLAKNIQYF.

The chain is built from TRBV4-2 and TRBJ1-5; 7 positions agree with TRBD1. The germline CDR1 and CDR2 sequences are LGHNA and YNFKEQ. Unmatched junction bases numbered 7, after V lost 3 bases and J lost 5 bases. The CDR3 contains 15 residues. In DNA, the CDR3 is TGTGCCAGCAGCCAGACAGGGAGGTCGGATCAGCCCCAGCATTTT. Translated: CASSQTGRSDQPQHF.

The chain uses TRBV7-2 and TRBJ1-1; no clear D. This CDR3 is built from 15 residues. Germline lookup yields CDR1 SGHTA and CDR2 FQGNSA. V gave up 5 bases and J gave up 4 bases, with 17 bases separating them. In DNA form, the CDR3 reads TGTGCCAGCAGCCCGCGCCCGGGAGAGACCACTGAAGCTTTCTTT. This codes for CASSPRPGETTEAFF.

The chain links TRBV7-8 to TRBJ1-2; D gene unclear. Trimming cost V 1 base and J 3 bases, with 0 bases left between them. Germline CDR1 reads SGHVS; CDR2 reads FQNEAQ. This CDR3 is built from 11 residues. In nucleotides, the CDR3 is TGTGCCAGCAGCTTAGACTATGGCTACACCTTC. Translating it yields CASSLDYGYTF.

This chain connects TRBV7-2 to TRBJ2-2; D not certain. This CDR3 contains 14 residues. V gave up 5 bases and J gave up 9 bases, with 16 bases separating them. The germline V gene encodes CDR1 SGHTA and CDR2 FQGNSA. The CDR3 nucleotides are TGTGCCAGCAGCCTATTCTTCCCCGGCTGGGAGCTGTTTTTT. Its translation is CASSLFFPGWELFF.

The chain recombines TRBV5-5 with TRBJ2-1; 14 nucleotides agree with TRBD2. The CDR3 extends over 15 amino acids. After removal of 0 bases from V and 8 bases from J, the junction contained 1 base not matched to a gene. Germline V gives CDR1 SGHKS, CDR2 YYEKEE (reference sequence). In DNA, the CDR3 is TGTGCCAGCAGCTTGGCGGGACTAGCGGGAGATGAGCAGTTCTTC. The encoded protein is CASSLAGLAGDEQFF.

The chain uses TRBV5-1 and TRBJ1-1; D is uncertain. V lost 3 bases to trimming and J lost 1 base, with 13 bases between them. The germline CDR1 and CDR2 sequences are SGHRS and YFSETQ. The CDR3 runs to 15 residues. The CDR3 is CASSSEYLRNTEAFF. In DNA, the CDR3 is TGCGCCAGCAGCTCTGAGTACCTCCGGAACACTGAAGCTTTCTTT. Full variable domain (outside the CDR3, taken from reference TRBV5-1 and TRBJ1-1): KAGVTQTPRYLIKTRGQQVTLSCSPISGHRSVSWYQQTPGQGLQFLFEYFSETQRNKGNFPGRFSGRQFSNSRSEMNVSTLELGDSALYLCASSSEYLRNTEAFFGQGTRLTVV.

This rearrangement joins TRBV19 to TRBJ2-6; D gene uncertain. Germline CDR1 LNHDA, CDR2 SQIVND (reference sequence). The germline V and J ends were trimmed by 3 bases and 0 bases, with 9 bases remaining between them. This CDR3 comprises 16 residues. DNA for the CDR3: TGTGCCAGTAGTATTTCTTTGGCCTCTGGGGCCAACGTCCTGACTTTC. Amino acid sequence: CASSISLASGANVLTF.

The CDR3 region is CASSRRLAGDSYEQYF. DNA for the CDR3: TGTGCCAGCAGTCGCCGACTAGCGGGAGACTCCTACGAGCAGTACTTC. The chain recombines TRBV27 with TRBJ2-7, with 12 bases fitting TRBD2. Germline V CDR1 and CDR2: MNHEY, SMNVEV (reference sequence). Unmatched junction bases numbered 5, after V lost 5 bases and J lost 0 bases. The CDR3 consists of 16 residues.

This CDR3 is CASSLASRDHTDTQYF. DNA for the CDR3: TGTGCCAGCAGTTTGGCGTCGCGGGACCACACAGATACGCAGTATTTT. V and J are TRBV2 and TRBJ2-3; D is possibly TRBD2 (6 bases). The V end was cut by 5 bases, the J end by 2 bases, with 17 bases between. Germline values: CDR1 SNHLY, CDR2 FYNNEI. The CDR3 has 16 amino acids.

V gene TRBV7-9 combines with J gene TRBJ2-5; a possible D gene is TRBD2 (7 bases). Germline CDR1 reads SEHNR; CDR2 reads FQNEAQ (reference sequence). The CDR3 covers 15 residues. V gave up 5 bases and J gave up 5 bases, with 18 bases separating them. The CDR3 region is CASSLVGGLRETQYF. The DNA for the CDR3 is TGTGCCAGCAGCCTGGTCGGGGGGCTAAGGGAGACCCAGTACTTC.

The chain links TRBV5-6 to TRBJ1-1; possibly TRBD1 for D (6 bases). The CDR3 covers 13 residues. Germline-derived CDR1 and CDR2 are SGHDT and YYEEEE. The V end was cut by 7 bases, the J end by 2 bases, with 12 bases between. As DNA, the CDR3 is TGTGCCAGCGTCTCGACAGGAAACACTGAAGCTTTCTTT. This translates into CASVSTGNTEAFF.

The J gene is TRBJ2-7, the V gene TRBV7-3; no firm D call. This CDR3 contains 15 residues. Trimming pared 5 bases from V and 0 bases from J, leaving 14 bases between. The V gene's germline CDR1 is SGHTA and CDR2 FQGTGA. CDR3 amino acids: CASSPGVGSSYEQYF. CDR3 nucleotides: TGTGCCAGCAGCCCAGGAGTAGGCAGCTCCTACGAGCAGTACTTC.

This rearrangement joins TRBV7-2 to TRBJ1-5; D perhaps matches TRBD1 (5 bases). Germline assignment: CDR1 SGHTA and CDR2 FQGNSA. Trimming shortened V by 4 bases and J by 3 bases, and 16 bases separated the two germline ends. This CDR3 comprises 16 residues. The CDR3 reads CASSSTLDRINQPQHF. For the CDR3, the DNA is TGTGCCAGCAGCTCAACCCTCGACAGAATCAATCAGCCCCAGCATTTT. The variable domain in full, completed from reference TRBV7-2 and TRBJ1-5, reads GAGVSQSPSNKVTEKGKDVELRCDPISGHTALYWYRQSLGQGLEFLIYFQGNSAPDKSGLPSDRFSAERTGGSVSTLTIQRTQQEDSAVYLCASSSTLDRINQPQHFGDGTRLSIL.

Written as DNA, the CDR3 is TGTGCCAGCACCTGGGGGGGAAACAATGAGCAGTTCTTC. Its translation is CASTWGGNNEQFF. This sequence joins TRBV28 and TRBJ2-1, with TRBD2 matching over 7 bases. Germline assignment: CDR1 MDHEN and CDR2 SYDVKM. V shed 7 bases and J 5 bases; nucleotides not matched to a gene: 5. The CDR3 consists of 13 residues. Complete variable domain (other parts from reference TRBV28 and TRBJ2-1): DVKVTQSSRYLVKRTGEKVFLECVQDMDHENMFWYRQDPGLGLRLIYFSYDVKMKEKGDIPEGYSVSREKKERFSLILESASTNQTSMYLCASTWGGNNEQFFGPGTRLTVL.

This chain links TRBV6-5 with TRBJ1-2, with D tentatively TRBD1 (5 bases). The germline gives CDR1 MNHEY, CDR2 SVGAGI. The ends were cut back, 11 bases at V and 4 bases at J, with 17 bases in the middle. The CDR3 runs to 13 residues. The CDR3 bases are TGTGCCGCGGTGGCTCGGGGGTCCTATGGCTACACCTTC. Translating it yields CAAVARGSYGYTF.